Listed here are 5 T cell receptor beta chains from one sample, sequenced in a study of blood T cell repertoires in COVID-19. TCRdb's copy holds only in-frame clones and misses some; the assay was immunoSEQ multiplex PCR. Here the sample spans 60,000 to 80,000 clones, about 89% being singletons. The sequencing sample was made of peripheral blood. These receptor sequences come from a man aged 55 to 70 with acute or convalescent COVID-19.

This clone was seen more than once but under ten times. The chain carries TRBV19 and TRBJ1-2; the D is unclear. The V end was cut by 6 bases, the J end by 6 bases, with 14 bases between. The germline gives CDR1 LNHDA, CDR2 SQIVND (reference sequence). The CDR3 runs to 13 residues. The CDR3 loop reads CASSVTGEDGYTF. The CDR3, as DNA: TGTGCCAGTAGCGTAACCGGGGAGGATGGCTACACCTTC.

V gene TRBV6-5 combines with J gene TRBJ2-2, with D tentatively TRBD1 (5 bases). The germline V gene has CDR1 MNHEY and CDR2 SVGAGI. Trimming shortened V by 5 bases and J by 2 bases, and 9 bases separated the two germline ends. This CDR3 contains 14 residues. The CDR3 spells CASSRQGNTGELFF. DNA for the CDR3: TGTGCCAGCAGTCGGCAGGGAAACACCGGGGAGCTGTTTTTT.

The chain has TRBV11-3 and TRBJ1-5; D is undetermined. Germline CDR1 reads SGHNT; CDR2 reads YENEEA. Trimming removed 6 bases at V and 4 bases at J, with 19 bases between. The CDR3 is 16 amino acids. The CDR3 bases are TGTGCCAGCAGTGACAACGGAGGAATAGAGAATCAGCCCCAGCATTTT. Residues: CASSDNGGIENQPQHF.

Here the CDR3 reads CASSGDSYYTDTQYF. The CDR3 bases are TGTGCCAGCAGCGGCGACTCGTACTACACAGATACGCAGTATTTT. This chain joins TRBV7-8 and TRBJ2-3; D unclear. Trimming removed 5 bases from V and 2 bases from J, with 14 bases in between. The CDR3 totals 15 residues. Germline V gives CDR1 SGHVS, CDR2 FQNEAQ.

The chain employs TRBV30 and TRBJ2-3, with D possibly TRBD2 on 5 matching bases. Germline V lookup: CDR1 GTSNPN, CDR2 SVGIG (reference sequence). V lost 0 bases and J lost 4, with 11 bases in between. This CDR3 has 14 amino acids. CDR3 bases: TGTGCCTGGAGTGTACGGGGAATAGCAGATACGCAGTATTTT. Protein sequence: CAWSVRGIADTQYF.